The source of this TCR beta chain is a study of PD-L1 blockade in urothelial cancer. The wider study: Each blood sample yielded a median of 141,255 T cells.

TCRdb keeps only in-frame clones here, not all; method: immunoSEQ multiplex PCR. Of 35,000 to 45,000 clones listed, 85% to 90% are singletons. General study findings and limits: Lower pretreatment blood TCR clonality, under the median, predicted better survival, researchers reported. Durable-benefit patients had greater expansion of tumor-associated blood clones at 3 weeks.

With regard to this clone: Its antigen remains unidentified.

The starting material was PBMCs, obtained around atezolizumab (anti-PD-L1) treatment. This clonotype originated in a woman aged 55-75 years with urothelial cancer.

The CDR3 region has the DNA TGCGCCAGCAGCTTGCAGGAAACTAACTATGGCTACACCTTC. Amino acids: CASSLQETNYGYTF. V is TRBV5-1 and J is TRBJ1-2; no clear D gene. V lost 1 base and J 0 bases, leaving 7 bases between the germline ends. CDR1 and CDR2 (germline): SGHRS, YFSETQ. This CDR3 is built from 14 residues.